The 18 T cell receptor beta chains in this list originate from one sample, sequenced in a study of CD8 T cells in Susac syndrome. The RNA input was about 0.45 to 1 ug, and it was reverse transcribed with random hexamers. TCRdb reanalysed the immunoSEQ multiplex PCR reads using MiXCR and keeps one entry per CDR3 protein. The table records under 150,000 distinct CDR3 sequences, more than 75% of them present only once. The material sequenced was CD8+ T cells from PBMCs. These receptors were collected from a human donor with multiple sclerosis.

The rearrangement uses TRBV5-1 and TRBJ1-2; D remains unclear. The CDR3 extends over 12 amino acids. The germline CDR1 and CDR2 sequences are SGHRS and YFSETQ. The V end was cut by 4 bases, the J end by 3 bases, with 7 bases between. The CDR3: CASSVSHYGYTF. The CDR3 nucleotides are TGCGCCAGCAGCGTCAGCCACTATGGCTACACCTTC. Complete variable domain (other parts from reference TRBV5-1 and TRBJ1-2): KAGVTQTPRYLIKTRGQQVTLSCSPISGHRSVSWYQQTPGQGLQFLFEYFSETQRNKGNFPGRFSGRQFSNSRSEMNVSTLELGDSALYLCASSVSHYGYTFGSGTRLTVV.

The chain carries TRBV30 and TRBJ2-1, with TRBD2 as a possible D gene (5 bases). The CDR3 spans 13 residues. V lost 5 bases and J 7 bases, leaving 15 bases between the germline ends. CDR1 and CDR2 (germline): GTSNPN, SVGIG (reference sequence). Written as DNA, the CDR3 is TGTGCCTGGGCTCACCAGCCGGGGAATGAGCAGTTCTTC. It yields the protein CAWAHQPGNEQFF.

J is TRBJ2-7 and V is TRBV13; D might be TRBD1 (6 bases). The CDR3 covers 13 residues. The ends were cut back, 5 bases at V and 2 bases at J, with 10 bases in the middle. CDR1 is PRHDT, CDR2 FYEKMQ, per germline (reference sequence). In nucleotides, the CDR3 is TGTGCCAGCAGCCCACAGGGAACCTACGAGCAGTACTTC. It translates to CASSPQGTYEQYF.

The chain uses TRBV30 and TRBJ2-7; D unresolved. The CDR3 has 13 residues. The germline V and J ends were trimmed by 2 bases and 3 bases, with 11 bases remaining between them. Germline V gene data show CDR1 as GTSNPN and CDR2 as SVGIG (reference sequence). DNA of the CDR3: TGTGCCTGGAGTATCGGAGTAATCTACGAGCAGTACTTC. Residues: CAWSIGVIYEQYF.

V usage is TRBV20-1 and J usage is TRBJ1-1, with D perhaps matching TRBD1 (6 bases). CDR1 DFQATT and CDR2 SNEGSKA come from the germline V gene (reference sequence). The CDR3 loop spans 13 amino acids. V was trimmed by 6 bases and J by 5 bases, leaving 16 bases between them. The CDR3 spells CSATGWGDTEAFF. The CDR3 DNA follows: TGCAGTGCAACAGGGTGGGGGGATACTGAAGCTTTCTTT.

The CDR3 loop reads CSVFGEGAVETQYF. The CDR3, as DNA: TGCAGCGTTTTTGGTGAGGGGGCGGTGGAGACCCAGTACTTC. The rearrangement joins TRBV29-1 to TRBJ2-5; 7 bases agree with TRBD1. The CDR3 is made up of 14 amino acids. The germline gives CDR1 SQVTM, CDR2 ANQGSEA. V shed 5 bases, J shed 5 bases, and the junction held 11 bases outside the gene matches.

The rearrangement uses TRBV20-1 and TRBJ2-7; D is unclear. The CDR3 runs 10 residues. Looked up from germline, CDR1 is DFQATT and CDR2 is SNEGSKA (reference sequence). V lost 5 bases to trimming and J lost 9 bases, with 11 bases between them. CDR3 nucleotide sequence: TGCAGTGCTCGGCTGGTGGGGCAGTACTTC. Protein sequence: CSARLVGQYF.

This clonotype was seen a handful of times. The chain joins TRBV6-2 or TRBV6-3 to TRBJ2-7; D perhaps matches TRBD1 (5 bases). Germline CDR1 reads MNHEY; CDR2 reads SVGEGT. The V gene lost 4 bases and the J gene lost 0 bases, with 10 bases spanning the gap. The length of the CDR3 is 14 residues. The CDR3 bases are TGTGCCAGCAGTTCCGCGACAGCCTCCTACGAGCAGTACTTC. This sequence encodes CASSSATASYEQYF.

V gene TRBV12-3 or TRBV12-4 combines with J gene TRBJ2-5; D gene ambiguous. The CDR3 is 12 amino acids. V lost 8 bases and J 3 bases, leaving 10 bases between the germline ends. The CDR3 here is CASGRNEETQYF. The CDR3 region has the DNA TGTGCCAGCGGCAGGAACGAAGAGACCCAGTACTTC.

The rearrangement links TRBV10-3 to TRBJ2-7; D perhaps matches TRBD2 (6 bases). Germline V gene lookup returns CDR1 ENHRY and CDR2 SYGVKD. Trimming left V 6 bases short and J 2 bases short, with 8 bases between. This CDR3 region has 12 residues. The CDR3 nucleotides read TGTGCCATCAGGCGGGATACCTACGAGCAGTACTTC. It yields the protein CAIRRDTYEQYF.

In this sample, this clonotype turned up once. The chain uses TRBV6-4 and TRBJ2-2; 11 bases line up with TRBD1. V lost 6 bases to trimming and J lost 3 bases; unmatched junction nucleotides: 0. There are 14 residues in the CDR3. CDR1 and CDR2 from the germline V gene are MRHNA and SNTAGT. This chain's CDR3 is CASRDRGHTGELFF. CDR3 nucleotide sequence: TGTGCCAGCAGGGACAGGGGGCACACCGGGGAGCTGTTTTTT.

The chain couples TRBV11-2 to TRBJ2-3, with TRBD1 matching over 7 bases. The CDR3 has 14 residues. The V gene end was trimmed by 5 bases and the J gene end by 4 bases; junction bases not matched to a gene: 6. The germline V gene has CDR1 SGHAT and CDR2 FQNNGV. The CDR3 DNA follows: TGTGCCAGCAGCCAATTGACAGGGCCAGATACGCAGTATTTT. Encoded protein: CASSQLTGPDTQYF.

The chain employs TRBV28 and TRBJ2-3, with 7 bases lining up with TRBD2. After removal of 3 bases from V and 3 bases from J, the junction contained 3 bases not matched to a gene. Looked up from germline, CDR1 is MDHEN and CDR2 is SYDVKM. This CDR3 is built from 14 residues. In nucleotides, the CDR3 is TGTGCCAGCAGTTTCCCCGGGGGGACAGATACGCAGTATTTT. Its protein product is CASSFPGGTDTQYF.

Remarks on this clonotype: Germline is not matched at one junction end, which may reflect a read error. V and J are TRBV12-3 or TRBV12-4 and TRBJ2-3; 11 nucleotides align to TRBD2. The CDR3 totals 18 residues. The CDR3 is CASSVAGGSPKSTDTQYF. CDR3 in DNA: TGTGCCAGCAGTGTAGCGGGAGGGTCCCCAAAATCCACAGATACGCAGTATTTT.

V gene TRBV30 combines with J gene TRBJ2-7, with 9 bases matching TRBD1. Trimming cost V 3 bases and J 6 bases; bases outside gene matches: 12. Germline V gene data show CDR1 as GTSNPN and CDR2 as SVGIG (reference sequence). The CDR3 has 15 amino acids. CDR3 in DNA: TGTGCCTGGAGGAAAATACCGGGACAGGGACGCGAGCAGTACTTC. Amino acid sequence: CAWRKIPGQGREQYF. The complete variable domain, with remaining parts taken from reference TRBV30 and TRBJ2-7, reads SQTIHQWPATLVQPVGSPLSLECTVEGTSNPNLYWYRQAAGRGLQLLFYSVGIGQISSEVPQNLSASRPQDRQFILSSKKLLLSDSGFYLCAWRKIPGQGREQYFGPGTRLTVT.

This clonotype has a single count. The CDR3: CASSLNRGVVEAFF. The CDR3 bases are TGTGCCAGCAGCTTAAACAGGGGGGTGGTTGAAGCTTTCTTT. The rearrangement joins TRBV7-9 to TRBJ1-1; 8 nucleotides align to TRBD1. Unmatched junction bases numbered 6, after V lost 2 bases and J lost 7 bases. This CDR3 contains 14 residues. CDR1 is SEHNR, CDR2 FQNEAQ, per germline (reference sequence).

The chain employs TRBV29-1 and TRBJ1-2, with TRBD1 identical over 7 bases. The V and J ends lost 5 bases and 4 bases, in that order; junction bases with no gene match: 10. The CDR3 is made up of 14 amino acids. Germline assignment: CDR1 SQVTM and CDR2 ANQGSEA. In DNA, the CDR3 is TGCAGCGTTCCCCGGCAGGGGGATTCCTATGGCTACACCTTC. Its protein product is CSVPRQGDSYGYTF.

This chain uses TRBV19 with TRBJ2-6; no definite D call. Germline V lookup: CDR1 LNHDA, CDR2 SQIVND (reference sequence). The CDR3 is made up of 13 amino acids. CDR3 in DNA: TGTGCTACGGTATCCTCTGGGGCCAACGTCCTGACTTTC. Protein product: CATVSSGANVLTF.